This entry is about one T cell receptor (beta chain). Its target is unknown. The entry originates in a study of beta chain features in type 1 diabetes. Overall study findings and caveats: Compared with healthy donors, patients appeared to share more similar naive, central memory and regulatory TCRB repertoires.

The investigators reverse transcribed all of the isolated RNA, so they sequenced expressed TCRB transcripts. A few million reads were obtained on average from naive, central memory and regulatory T cell samples. Here immunoSEQ multiplex PCR was the method, and the copy in TCRdb shows in-frame clones only, minus some. This table has hundreds of thousands of clones, roughly a sixth appearing once. Cell sorting via CD45RO/CCR7/CD25/CD127/CD95/CD27 was performed to obtain CD4+ naive, central memory, regulatory and stem cell-like memory cells. The CDR3 sequence is 14 residues long. V was cut by 0 bases and J by 4 bases, with 10 bases left in between. Germline assignment: CDR1 SGHTA and CDR2 FQGNSA.

The receptor was isolated from a man aged 18 to 30 in good health. This chain joins TRBV7-2 and TRBJ2-7, with D unresolved. The sample consisted of naive CD4+ T cells from blood. CDR3 region: CASSLAVALYEQYF. The CDR3 nucleotides read TGTGCCAGCAGCTTAGCGGTCGCTCTATACGAGCAGTACTTC.